The clone carrying this TCR beta chain was seen more than once but under ten times. Antigen unknown. This specimen belongs to a study of T-cell memory formation after mild COVID-19. Findings of the study overall: Whether day 37 second-wave clones are SARS-CoV-2-specific was not confirmed.

TCRdb passed the 5' RACE reads through MiXCR, listing each CDR3 protein once. The repertoire holds around 340,000 distinct CDR3 sequences, with roughly 14% as singletons. CDR1 is WNHNN, CDR2 SYGVQD, per germline (reference sequence). V lost 3 bases, J lost 6 bases, and 11 bases lay in between. This CDR3 spans 13 amino acids. Source material: PBMCs or a T cell subset sorted from them (not recorded which). This chain links TRBV10-1 with TRBJ1-2; unclear D gene. This clonotype was obtained from a man between 18 and 29 years old who had mild COVID-19 (a few samples of this study predate the infection). Cell type and time point are not known. CDR3 loop: CASSEYGFHGYTF. The CDR3 DNA reads TGCGCCAGCAGTGAATACGGGTTTCATGGCTACACCTTC.